The rows below give T cell receptor beta chains drawn from one sample of a study of blood T cell repertoires in COVID-19. Some clones are missing from TCRdb's copy, which holds only in-frame ones; the method was immunoSEQ multiplex PCR. The sample contains 110,000 or so clones, more than 80% of which appear only once. Sequenced input: peripheral blood. These receptors were obtained from a woman aged 60-75 years with COVID-19, enrolled during active disease. The conserved cysteine and the conserved F or W are not part of the CDR3 here. The D gene is left open where the match is weak. Size is stated for part of the rows, as once, few or many counts, or as a class when the clone is expanded.

V gene	clone size	D gene	CDR3 length	CDR3 protein
TRBV2	few	.	11	ASRARRTVEAF
TRBV4-3	.	TRBD1	15	ASSQEPPGTGRSPLH
TRBV9	.	TRBD2	12	ASQGGGALETQY
TRBV9	few	TRBD1	13	ASSVQDRANYGYT
TRBV18	.	TRBD1	15	ASSPPAGTGGNTEAF
TRBV28	.	.	14	ASSLSSQGPVTEAF
TRBV6-2/TRBV6-3	.	.	14	ASSYSKVGRYNEQF
TRBV23-1	.	TRBD1	19	ASSHNFKRRPGQGVNTEAF
TRBV7-2	.	TRBD1	12	ASSLRDRGIGYT
TRBV11-2	.	TRBD1	14	ASSRIGQANTGELF
TRBV11-1	once	.	13	ASSFSGTLTGELF
TRBV29-1	.	TRBD1	11	SARDRENSPLH
TRBV7-9	.	.	9	ASSPEREAF
TRBV18	.	.	12	ASSPPAGTDTQY
TRBV6-5	.	.	14	ASSYGRREGNYGYT
TRBV2	.	.	11	ASSERVQETQY
TRBV19	once	.	13	ASSILQGEAYEQY
TRBV6-5	.	.	13	ASSYPGAEGAGYT
TRBV2	once	TRBD2	14	ASKASGGAGEETQY
TRBV5-1	.	TRBD1	11	ASSTGTGYEQY
TRBV4-2	.	TRBD2	15	ASSLSGGGSEGDTQY
TRBV7-9	.	TRBD1	13	ASSLTGAVGNTIY
TRBV12-5	once	TRBD2	17	ASGFPTSGGDVSSYEQY
TRBV11-3	.	TRBD2	14	ASSTGAGGQSYEQY
TRBV28	.	TRBD2	14	ASSTFGLAGYNEQF